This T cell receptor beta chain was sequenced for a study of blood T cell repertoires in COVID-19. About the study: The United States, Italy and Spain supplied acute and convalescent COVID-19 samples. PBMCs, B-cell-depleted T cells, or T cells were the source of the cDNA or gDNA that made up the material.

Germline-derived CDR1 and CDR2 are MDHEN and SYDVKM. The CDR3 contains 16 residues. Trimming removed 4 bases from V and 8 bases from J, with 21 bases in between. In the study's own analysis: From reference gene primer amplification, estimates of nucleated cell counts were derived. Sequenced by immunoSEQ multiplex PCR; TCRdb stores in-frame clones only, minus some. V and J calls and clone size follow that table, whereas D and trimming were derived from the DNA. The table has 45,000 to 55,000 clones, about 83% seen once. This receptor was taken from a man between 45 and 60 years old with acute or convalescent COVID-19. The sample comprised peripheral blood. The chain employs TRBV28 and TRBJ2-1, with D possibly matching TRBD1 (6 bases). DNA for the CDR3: TGTGCCAGCAGTTCCGACAGGCCCGAGACACGCGATGAGCAGTTCTTC. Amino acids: CASSSDRPETRDEQFF.